The present entry profiles one T cell receptor (beta chain) with its context. Assay: immunoSEQ multiplex PCR; the TCRdb copy retains only in-frame clones and omits some. The sample consists of about 69,000 clones, 90% to 95% of them appearing once. Per germline, CDR1 LNHNV and CDR2 YYDKDF (reference sequence). This CDR3 is built from 14 residues. V was cut by 0 bases and J by 8 bases, with 10 bases left in between. The data derive from a study of OX40 agonist ivuxolimab in advanced cancers. Whole-study context: Two patients with cutaneous melanoma and one with hepatocellular carcinoma, three in total, showed partial responses.

The sampling schedule covered blood at baseline, cycle 4 day 1, and cycle 7 day 1. Source: CD4+ or CD8+ T cells sorted from blood, taken in a trial of the OX40 agonist ivuxolimab. The chain links TRBV15 to TRBJ2-2; no reliable D call. This TCR was recovered from an adult with an advanced solid tumor such as melanoma, head and neck, liver or kidney cancer. In DNA, the CDR3 is TGTGCCACCAGCAGAGACATATATATGGGGGAGCTGTTTTTT. It codes for CATSRDIYMGELFF.